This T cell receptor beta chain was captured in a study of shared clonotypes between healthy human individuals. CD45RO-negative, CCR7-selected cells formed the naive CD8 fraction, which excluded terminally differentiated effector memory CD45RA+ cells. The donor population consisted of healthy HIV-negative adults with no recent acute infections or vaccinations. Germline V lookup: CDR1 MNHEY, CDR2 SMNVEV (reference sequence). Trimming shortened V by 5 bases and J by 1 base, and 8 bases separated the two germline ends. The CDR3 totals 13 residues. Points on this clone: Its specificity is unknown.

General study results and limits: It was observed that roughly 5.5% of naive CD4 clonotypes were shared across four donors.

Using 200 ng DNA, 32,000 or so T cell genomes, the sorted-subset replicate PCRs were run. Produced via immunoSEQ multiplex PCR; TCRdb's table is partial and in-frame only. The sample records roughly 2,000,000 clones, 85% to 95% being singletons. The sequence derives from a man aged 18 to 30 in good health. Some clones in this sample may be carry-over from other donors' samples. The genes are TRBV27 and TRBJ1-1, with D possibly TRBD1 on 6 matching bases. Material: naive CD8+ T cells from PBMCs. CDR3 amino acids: CASSEGGNTEAFF. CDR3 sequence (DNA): TGTGCCAGCAGTGAGGGGGGGAACACTGAAGCTTTCTTT.